This T cell receptor (beta chain) stems from a study of cytomegalovirus exposure and HLA in healthy donors (dated by TCRdb to the late 2010s). Describing the broader study: An earlier analysis of 587 of the donors reported roughly 270 Gb of sequence data and 117 million unique TCR beta sequences from roughly 200 million T cells. Approximately 300 gigabases of sequencing data and 91 million or so unique TCR sequences made up an early release that covered about 640 HLA-typed donors. The genetic ancestry cluster associated with self-reported Caucasian donors included over 65% of the roughly 400 genotyped donors. The study aimed to test whether cataloging public T cell receptors could reveal signatures of past pathogen exposure. The study profiled the T cell repertoires of about 720 subjects by immunosequencing and related them to cytomegalovirus serostatus. In addition to the first cohort of 666 subjects, a separate validation cohort of 120 different subjects was used. To predict cytomegalovirus infection status, the study brought together high-throughput TCR immunosequencing, statistical association of individual TCRs with disease status, and machine learning. To study patterns of TCR occurrence, a later analysis re-analyzed previously published TCR beta repertoires from under 750 donors and added high-resolution HLA genotyping. Rather than drawing on any new phenotypic data, the later analysis identified candidate immune exposures from TCR beta sequences and the way those sequences occurred across donors. An earlier analysis of 587 of the donors used high-throughput TCR beta sequencing to judge whether each TCR beta V gene segment behaved as functional or pseudogenic. Donor age, sex, ethnicity and CMV serostatus were compiled together with the repertoire data. Genome-wide SNP genotypes for about 60% of the roughly 670 donors were used in a later genetic analysis, which treated that subset as a discovery cohort. All discovery cohort repertoires had been generated on a single sequencing platform. Class I and class II HLA loci were covered by the typing at four-digit resolution. The number of donors typed differed by locus, with roughly 629-640 for A, B, C, DRB1 and DQB1, roughly 550 for DQA1, 600 to 610 for DPA1, and some 440 for DPB1. About five DR-DQ haplotypes were treated as single units for association and clustering because of strong linkage in the cohort. On average, around 200,000 unique TCR beta nucleotide sequences were sequenced per donor among more than 350 genotyped donors of the cohort, with about 19% of those sequences being non-productive.

This clone has a handful of counts. The clone's antigen remains unknown. No much larger clone is present one base from it, and per-base qualities are unavailable. Library generation was performed with the immunoSEQ multiplex PCR assay. For the multiplex PCR, a mixture combining 60 forward primers for TCR Vbeta segments and 13 reverse primers for TCR Jbeta segments was used. The CDR3 region of rearranged TCR beta genes was amplified from genomic DNA with a multiplex PCR assay. On the Illumina HiSeq System, the amplified TCR beta libraries were sequenced as 87-base-pair reads. Per the authors' processing: A later analysis counted tens of millions of unique TCR beta chains across the 666 repertoires, and about 10 million of these chains were shared by at least two donors. A nearest-neighbor algorithm error-corrected the raw reads and collapsed the reads into unique sequences, merging closely related sequences to remove PCR and sequencing errors. V, D and J gene segments were assigned by aligning CDR3 sequences to IMGT reference sequences. For a sequence to be retained, at least a six-nucleotide match to both a V gene segment and a J gene segment was required. A rearrangement was called productive if the CDR3 had no stop codons and remained in frame with V and J, and every other rearrangement was called non-productive. CDR3 was defined according to IMGT convention as the region running from the second conserved V-encoded cysteine to the conserved J-encoded phenylalanine. Sequences without an unambiguous match to a single V gene segment were excluded from the earlier analysis of several hundred of the donors. An earlier analysis of some 500 of the donors classified V segments as functional when productive rearrangements were above 56.7% and as segregating when the standard deviation between donors was above 5%. A statistical classification framework was built to diagnose cytomegalovirus status from the catalog of TCR beta chain sequences. In a later analysis, V and J genes were assigned by comparing TCR nucleotide sequences against IMGT/GENE-DB human TR gene sequences. Using the TCRdist pipeline, a later analysis assigned CDR3 sequences along with most-parsimonious VDJ recombination scenarios. In a later analysis, each TCR beta chain was defined by its CDR3 amino acid sequence together with its V-gene family, and reads lacking a unique V-gene family were excluded. To address suspected cross-contamination and a sequencing artifact, a later analysis removed under 600 highly shared, low-generation-probability nucleotide sequences. For each public chain, a later analysis derived a clonal expansion index from normalized ranks of inferred template counts within each repertoire. Generation probabilities in a later analysis came from a VDJ recombination model fitted to out-of-frame rearrangements, and those results were checked against IGoR. Hypergeometric tests were used in a later analysis to score TCR-TCR, TCR-HLA and TCR-CMV co-occurrence, with a repertoire-size bias correction applied to the TCR pairs. To estimate false discovery rates, a later analysis permuted the HLA or CMV assignments 20 times. A later analysis grouped co-occurring TCRs with DBSCAN, adding TCRdist sequence similarity when clustering within HLA-allele-positive subsets. Repertoires with fewer than 30,000 or more than 120,000 public chains, plus five repertoires with anomalous nucleotide sharing, were excluded from co-occurrence clustering. TCRdb obtained this table from immuneACCESS and retained in-frame rearrangements with V and J assigned. These tables miss some clones; where compared with another copy, unresolved V genes account for less than half of the shortfall, and the remainder is unexplained. V and J calls and clone size are copied from that table; D and trimming were computed from the DNA. The sample has some 190,000 clones on record, 60% to 85% of them singletons. About 1.5% of the sample is in the top ten clones.

Trimming costs V 3 bases and J 3 bases, and their ends lie 4 bases apart. Reading the germline V gene gives CDR1 SGHDT and CDR2 YYEEEE. The CDR3 starts with the cysteine, ends with the phenylalanine, and has 11 residues. The CDR3 DNA has 33 bases and is translated from base 1. General study outcomes and caveats: Correlated functional status among segregating V segments might reflect linkage disequilibrium, but an unknown experimental factor could not be ruled out. Because HLA typing was missing for some donors at each locus, association tests included only the typed subset. In a later analysis, HLA-associated TCR beta chains showed more clonal expansion and lower generation probabilities than non-associated chains that were equally common. CMV serostatus was the only immune exposure information available for the cohort. The study gave a list of around 170 TCR beta chains associated with cytomegalovirus. A cluster of highly shared sequence variants was judged likely to represent a technical artifact of the sequencing pipeline. Several of the top co-occurrence clusters appeared to be linked to parvovirus B19, influenza, CMV and Epstein-Barr virus, according to a later analysis. The presence/absence analyses assumed that sequencing depth was roughly uniform across donors, and that assumption may not be true. Only TCR beta chains were sequenced in this cohort, and the absence of alpha or paired-chain data limited detectable features. The classifier was reported to diagnose cytomegalovirus status with high specificity and sensitivity in both the original and validation cohorts. Because counts were too low, seventeen rarely observed V segments, including chromosome 9 orphons, were left out of the earlier analysis of some 600 of the donors. Specific HLA alleles were associated with about 17,000 TCR beta sequences at a false discovery rate of 0.05 in a later analysis. In a later genetic analysis, a missense DCLRE1C variant was associated with V-gene and J-gene trimming of TCR beta chains, and the association was replicated in an independent cohort. According to the authors, the approach could potentially be generalized to other disease states and immunological phenotypes. In vitro tests confirmed that three of the cytomegalovirus-associated TCR beta chains recognize cytomegalovirus antigens. Some IMGT-functional V segments, including TRBV6-2 and TRBV6-3, could not be told apart with the 87-base-pair reads, so those segments were excluded. Most TCR sequences were seen in very few donors, while some public TCRs were found in many individuals. Most CMV-associated TCR beta chains appeared to be HLA-restricted in a later analysis, and the HLA associations seemed to be driven largely by CMV exposure. In a later genetic analysis, fewer N-insertions in productive TCRs were reported among donors in an Asian-associated ancestry cluster than the roughly 640-donor mean. Broadly in line with IMGT annotations, most TCR beta V segments showed up in productive rearrangements about 87% or about 30% of the time in an earlier analysis of 450 to 750 of the donors. A further reported finding was that TCR beta sequences accurately predicted the HLA-A and HLA-B alleles for most subjects in the first cohort. Strong co-occurrence of HLA alleles, especially DR and DQ, made assigning TCR associations to individual alleles difficult. In a later analysis, the rate of TCR association differed among HLA loci, with DRB1 alleles having the most associated TCRs and HLA-C alleles having the fewest.

The cohort consisted of hundreds of healthy bone marrow donors. At the time of sampling, all cohort members were nominally healthy, though unrecorded immune exposures were likely present. The donor tested CMV seronegative and was one of the 352 seronegative cohort members. A peripheral blood sample was collected from each donor, and TCR beta sequencing was performed on peripheral blood mononuclear cells. The Qiagen DNeasy Blood Extraction Kit was used to extract genomic DNA from the blood cell samples. The chain couples TRBV5-6 to TRBJ2-7; there is no confident call for the D gene. The source material was PBMCs. This receptor was taken from a man younger than 30 in good health and CMV-seronegative. The CDR3 reads as follows: CASSYNYEQYF. Here is the DNA: TGTGCCAGCAGCTACAACTACGAGCAGTACTTC.